This T cell receptor beta chain was sequenced for a study of T cell clusters in autoimmune cytopenias. Judged by frequency, this clonotype is medium-sized. Some 34,000 genome equivalents of blood DNA were amplified for TRB. This CDR3 region has 15 residues. Germline V lookup: CDR1 SGHTA, CDR2 FQGNSA. Multiplex touch-down PCR amplified TRB using TRB-A and TRB-B pools in one tube. For each CDR3 protein, TCRdb gives one entry from its re-call of the multiplex PCR reads, without DNA. The table gives around 10,000 distinct CDR3 sequences; the top ten clones make up about 21% of it. In addition, the sample was reused for a study of T cell repertoires in aging, cancer and after chemotherapy.

This TCR derives from a human donor in good health. The sample consisted of peripheral blood. The chain joins TRBV7-2 to TRBJ2-1; the D call of TRBD2 rests on TCRdb alone, since no DNA is present to check it. CDR3 sequence reads: CASSFGSGGYNEQFF. Based on the CDR3 plus reference TRBV7-2 and TRBJ2-1, the full variable domain is GAGVSQSPSNKVTEKGKDVELRCDPISGHTALYWYRQSLGQGLEFLIYFQGNSAPDKSGLPSDRFSAERTGGSVSTLTIQRTQQEDSAVYLCASSFGSGGYNEQFFGPGTRLTVL.